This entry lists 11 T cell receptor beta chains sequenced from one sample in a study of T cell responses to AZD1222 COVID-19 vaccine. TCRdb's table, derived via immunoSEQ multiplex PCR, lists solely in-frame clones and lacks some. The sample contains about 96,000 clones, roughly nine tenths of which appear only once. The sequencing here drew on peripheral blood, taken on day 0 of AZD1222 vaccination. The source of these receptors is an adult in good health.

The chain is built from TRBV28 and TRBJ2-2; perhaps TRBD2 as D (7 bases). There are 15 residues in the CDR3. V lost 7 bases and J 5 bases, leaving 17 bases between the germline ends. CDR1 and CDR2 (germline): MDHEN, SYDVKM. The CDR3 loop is CASITGRRGTGELFF. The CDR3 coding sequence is TGTGCCAGCATTACAGGGAGGCGGGGGACCGGGGAGCTGTTTTTT.

This CDR3 reads CAIADSKGANYGYTF. DNA for the CDR3: TGTGCCATCGCTGACAGTAAAGGGGCTAACTATGGCTACACCTTC. V and J are TRBV10-3 and TRBJ1-2; possible D gene TRBD1, 5 bases. Trimming cost V 8 bases and J 0 bases, with 16 bases left between them. The germline V gene encodes CDR1 ENHRY and CDR2 SYGVKD. The CDR3 is made up of 15 amino acids.

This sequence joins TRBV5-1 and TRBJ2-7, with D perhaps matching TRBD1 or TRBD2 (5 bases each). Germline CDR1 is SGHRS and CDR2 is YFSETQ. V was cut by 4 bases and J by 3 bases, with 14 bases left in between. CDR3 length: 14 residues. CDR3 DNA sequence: TGCGCCAGCAGCACCCCGGGACGGGACTACGAGCAGTACTTC. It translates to CASSTPGRDYEQYF. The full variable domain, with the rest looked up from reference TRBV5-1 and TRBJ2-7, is KAGVTQTPRYLIKTRGQQVTLSCSPISGHRSVSWYQQTPGQGLQFLFEYFSETQRNKGNFPGRFSGRQFSNSRSEMNVSTLELGDSALYLCASSTPGRDYEQYFGPGTRLTVT.

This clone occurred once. The CDR3 here is CASRGHSNQPQHF. The CDR3 nucleotides read TGTGCCAGCAGGGGGCATAGCAATCAGCCCCAGCATTTT. The chain is built from TRBV6-5 and TRBJ1-5; D may be TRBD1 (5 bases). Germline values: CDR1 MNHEY, CDR2 SVGAGI. The CDR3 spans 13 residues. Trimming stripped 6 bases from V and 0 bases from J, with 6 bases between.

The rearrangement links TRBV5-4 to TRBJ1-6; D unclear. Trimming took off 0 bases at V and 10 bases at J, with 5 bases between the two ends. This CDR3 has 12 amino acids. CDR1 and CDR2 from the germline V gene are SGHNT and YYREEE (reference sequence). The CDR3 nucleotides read TGTGCCAGCAGCTTGGATTCGTCACCCCTCCACTTT. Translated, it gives CASSLDSSPLHF.

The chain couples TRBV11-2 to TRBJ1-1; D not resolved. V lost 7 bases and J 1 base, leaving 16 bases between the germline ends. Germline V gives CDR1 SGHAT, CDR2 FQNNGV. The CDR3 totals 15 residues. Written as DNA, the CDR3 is TGTGCCAGCACCCTAGGCCGGTTGACGAACACTGAAGCTTTCTTT. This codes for CASTLGRLTNTEAFF.

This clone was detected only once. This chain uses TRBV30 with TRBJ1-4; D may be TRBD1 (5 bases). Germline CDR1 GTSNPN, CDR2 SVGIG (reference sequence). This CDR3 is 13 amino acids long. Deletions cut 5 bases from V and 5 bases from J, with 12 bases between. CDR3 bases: TGTGCCTGGCTAAACGGGGGGAATGAAAAACTGTTTTTT. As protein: CAWLNGGNEKLFF.

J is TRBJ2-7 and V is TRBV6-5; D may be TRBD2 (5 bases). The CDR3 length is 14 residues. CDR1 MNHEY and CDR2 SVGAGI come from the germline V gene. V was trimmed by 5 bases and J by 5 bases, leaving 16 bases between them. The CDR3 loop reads CASSNNGGFDEQYF. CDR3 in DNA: TGTGCCAGCAGTAATAACGGAGGTTTTGACGAGCAGTACTTC.

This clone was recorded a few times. The CDR3 DNA follows: TGTGCCAGCAGTGCCCATGGGGGTGAAAAACTGTTTTTT. Translation: CASSAHGGEKLFF. The chain has TRBV9 and TRBJ1-4, with TRBD1 as a possible D gene (5 bases). V lost 5 bases to trimming and J lost 7 bases, with 12 bases between them. This CDR3 contains 13 residues. Per germline, CDR1 SGDLS and CDR2 YYNGEE. The full variable domain, with the rest looked up from reference TRBV9 and TRBJ1-4, is DSGVTQTPKHLITATGQRVTLRCSPRSGDLSVYWYQQSLDQGLQFLIQYYNGEERAKGNILERFSAQQFPDLHSELNLSSLELGDSALYFCASSAHGGEKLFFGSGTQLSVL.

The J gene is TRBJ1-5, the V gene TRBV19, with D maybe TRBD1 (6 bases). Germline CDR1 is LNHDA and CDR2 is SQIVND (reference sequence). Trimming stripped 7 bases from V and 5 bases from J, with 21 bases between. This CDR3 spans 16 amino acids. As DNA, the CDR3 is TGTGCCAGTAACACTGGCGTGGGGGGCGAGCATCAGCCCCAGCATTTT. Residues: CASNTGVGGEHQPQHF.

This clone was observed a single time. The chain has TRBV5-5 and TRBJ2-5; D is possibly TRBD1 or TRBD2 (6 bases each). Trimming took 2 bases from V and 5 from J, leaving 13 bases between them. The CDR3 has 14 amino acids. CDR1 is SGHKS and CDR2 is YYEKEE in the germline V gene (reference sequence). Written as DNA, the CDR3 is TGTGCCAGCAGCTTCACGGGGGCCAGGGAGACCCAGTACTTC. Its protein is CASSFTGARETQYF.